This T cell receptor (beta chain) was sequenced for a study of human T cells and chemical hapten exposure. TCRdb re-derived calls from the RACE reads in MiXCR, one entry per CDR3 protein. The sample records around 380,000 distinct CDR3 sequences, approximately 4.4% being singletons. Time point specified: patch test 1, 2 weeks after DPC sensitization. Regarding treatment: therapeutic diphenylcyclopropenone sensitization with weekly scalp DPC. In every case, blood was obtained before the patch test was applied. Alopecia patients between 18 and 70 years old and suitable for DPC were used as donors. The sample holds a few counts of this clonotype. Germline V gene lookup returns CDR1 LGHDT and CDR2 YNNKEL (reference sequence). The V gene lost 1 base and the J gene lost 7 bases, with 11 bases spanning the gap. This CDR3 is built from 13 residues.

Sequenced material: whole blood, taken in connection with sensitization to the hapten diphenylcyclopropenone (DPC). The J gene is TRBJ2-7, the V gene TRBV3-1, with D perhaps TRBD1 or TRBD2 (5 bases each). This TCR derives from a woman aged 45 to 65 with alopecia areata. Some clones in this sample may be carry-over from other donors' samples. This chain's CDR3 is CASSQGDGLEQYF. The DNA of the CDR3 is TGTGCCAGCAGCCAAGGGGACGGCTTAGAGCAGTACTTC.